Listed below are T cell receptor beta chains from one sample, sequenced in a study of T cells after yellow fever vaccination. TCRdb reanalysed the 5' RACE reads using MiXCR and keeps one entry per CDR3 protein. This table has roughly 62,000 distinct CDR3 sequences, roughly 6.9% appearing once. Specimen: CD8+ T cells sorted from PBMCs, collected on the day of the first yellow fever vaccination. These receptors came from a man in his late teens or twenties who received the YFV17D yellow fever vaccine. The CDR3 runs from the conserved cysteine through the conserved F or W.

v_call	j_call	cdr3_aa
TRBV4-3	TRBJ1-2	CASSQEAGRGYTF
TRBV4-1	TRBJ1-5	CASSQAGDGNQPQHF
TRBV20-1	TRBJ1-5	CSATAATGGFYQPQHF
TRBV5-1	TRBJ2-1	CASSIFQGNEQFF
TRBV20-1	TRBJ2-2	CSASAGGFNTGELFF
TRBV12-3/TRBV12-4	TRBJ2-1	CASSPPYYNEQFF
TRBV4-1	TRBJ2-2	CASSRNTGELFF
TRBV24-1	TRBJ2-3	CATSEGGTGSTDTQYF
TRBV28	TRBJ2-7	CASSLRQGEEQYF
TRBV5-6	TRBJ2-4	CASSLGSDNKLEYF
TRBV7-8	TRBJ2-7	CASSAGLPSYEQYF
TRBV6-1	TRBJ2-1	CASSRTFFDSSYNEQFF
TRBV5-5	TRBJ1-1	CASSLRPTGAFF
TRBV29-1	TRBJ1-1	CSVVSDRVFF
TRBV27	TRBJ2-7	CASSLSGLVGYEQYF
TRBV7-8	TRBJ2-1	CASSLVGELSSYNEQFF
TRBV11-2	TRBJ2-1	CASSVLQREQFF
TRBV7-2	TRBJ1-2	CASSLPRDRPNYGYTF
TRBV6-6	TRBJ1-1	CASSSGTRAFF
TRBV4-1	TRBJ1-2	CASSRPAGRRTF
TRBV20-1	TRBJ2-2	CSASFRGRTGELFF
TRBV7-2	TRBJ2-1	CASSTIAAYNEQFF
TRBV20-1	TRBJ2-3	CSASRQGDVLVTDTQYF
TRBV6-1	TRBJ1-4	CASREANEKLFF
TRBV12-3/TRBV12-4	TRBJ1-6	CASSPGTTNSPLHF
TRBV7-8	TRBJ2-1	CASSSTSGNYNEQFF
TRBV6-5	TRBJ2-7	CASSYYQDGHQYF
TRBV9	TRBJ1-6	CASSAGQGPGSYNSPLHF
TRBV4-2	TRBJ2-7	CASSRVGTDEQYF
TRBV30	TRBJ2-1	CAWNLGGTYNEQFF
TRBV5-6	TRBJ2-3	CASSLAVGITDTQYF
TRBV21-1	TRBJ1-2	CASRSGGGDYGYTF
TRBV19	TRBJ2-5	CASSITPQGRETQYF
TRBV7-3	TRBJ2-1	CASSGWGYNEQFF
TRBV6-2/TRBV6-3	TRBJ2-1	CASSYGSDYNEQFF
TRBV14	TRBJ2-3	CASSLKPGQGAMITTDTQYF
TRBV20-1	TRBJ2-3	CSARRRVTSTDTQYF
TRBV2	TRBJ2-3	CASSEGGGTDTQYF
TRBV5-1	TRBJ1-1	CASSLAGGPGTEAFF
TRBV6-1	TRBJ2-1	CASTPGGGPYNEQFF
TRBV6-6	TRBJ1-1	CASSFTGGTEAFF
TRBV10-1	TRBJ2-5	CASSDRGKGETQYF
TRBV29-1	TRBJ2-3	CSVMGQRFGQYF
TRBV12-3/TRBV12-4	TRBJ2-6	CASSYTPGQGILPGANVLTF
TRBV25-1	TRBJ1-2	CASTQGNYGYTF
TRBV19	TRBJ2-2	CASSSWVNTGELFF
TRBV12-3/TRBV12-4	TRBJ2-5	CASTPGGYQETQYF
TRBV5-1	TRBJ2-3	CASSTGTSGEEDTQYF
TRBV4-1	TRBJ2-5	CASSRGQGPGETQYF
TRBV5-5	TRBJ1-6	CASSSRGATNSPLHF
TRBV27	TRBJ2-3	CASSLSGLAGSTSTDTQYF
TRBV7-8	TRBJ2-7	CASSLGSTGDYYEQYF
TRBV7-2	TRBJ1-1	CASSYSQGAGWDTEAFF